The 17 T cell receptor beta chains in this list originate from one sample, sequenced in a study of shared clonotypes between healthy human individuals. The data were produced by immunoSEQ multiplex PCR, yet TCRdb's version contains in-frame clones alone and is incomplete. Of more than 2,000,000 clones listed, 90% to 95% were seen once; the top ten hold over 0.12%. Specimen: naive CD4+ T cells sorted from blood. Subset specified: CD45RA+ positively selected. The receptors derive from a man between 18 and 35 years old in good health.

V gene TRBV2 combines with J gene TRBJ2-3; tentatively, D is TRBD2 (6 bases). V dropped 4 bases and J dropped 2 bases, with 13 bases sitting between them. The germline gives CDR1 SNHLY, CDR2 FYNNEI. The CDR3 sequence is 15 residues long. The CDR3 loop reads CASSARGRLTDTQYF. The DNA for the CDR3 is TGTGCCAGCAGTGCTCGGGGGAGGCTCACAGATACGCAGTATTTT.

The V and J genes are TRBV5-4 and TRBJ2-2; 10 bases align to TRBD2. J lost 4 bases, V lost 3 bases, and 12 bases had no gene match. This CDR3 is built from 18 residues. Germline V CDR1 and CDR2: SGHNT, YYREEE (reference sequence). CDR3 DNA: TGTGCCAGCAGCTGGGGGGGTAGCGGGAGGTCAAGCACCGGGGAGCTGTTTTTT. Translating it yields CASSWGGSGRSSTGELFF. The full variable domain, in which reference TRBV5-4 and TRBJ2-2 provide the parts outside the CDR3, is ETGVTQSPTHLIKTRGQQVTLRCSSQSGHNTVSWYQQALGQGPQFIFQYYREEENGRGNFPPRFSGLQFPNYSSELNVNALELDDSALYLCASSWGGSGRSSTGELFFGEGSRLTVL.

Details on this clone: Other nucleotide sequences from this sample produce the same CDR3. The chain couples TRBV29-1 to TRBJ2-3; 14 nucleotides line up with TRBD2. J was trimmed by 4 bases and V by 4 bases; bases with no gene match: 1. This CDR3 contains 14 residues. Per the germline V gene, CDR1 is SQVTM and CDR2 is ANQGSEA. For the CDR3, the DNA is TGCAGCGTTGGACTAGCGGGGGGGGCAGATACGCAGTATTTT. It encodes CSVGLAGGADTQYF.

As regards this clone: This sample includes further DNA sequences coding for the same CDR3. The chain uses TRBV2 and TRBJ1-5; D perhaps matches TRBD1 (6 bases). With 4 bases removed from V and 10 bases from J, the gap between germline ends came to 11 bases. The germline V gene has CDR1 SNHLY and CDR2 FYNNEI. The CDR3 loop spans 12 amino acids. CDR3 residues: CASSGGGAPQHF. Written as DNA, the CDR3 is TGTGCCAGCAGTGGCGGGGGCGCACCCCAGCATTTT.

In this sample, this clone turned up once. CDR3: CASTGNLLAGGLFF. The DNA of the CDR3 is TGTGCCAGCACCGGAAACTTACTAGCGGGAGGGTTATTCTTC. The chain recombines TRBV2 with TRBJ2-1; TRBD2 matches at 13 bases. The CDR3 has 14 residues. With 7 bases clipped from V and 16 bases from J, the junction kept 13 bases outside the gene matches. The germline gives CDR1 SNHLY, CDR2 FYNNEI.

The V gene is TRBV28, the J gene TRBJ1-2; D perhaps matches TRBD1 (5 bases). The CDR3 is 15 residues long. The V and J ends lost 6 bases and 3 bases respectively, with 17 bases between them. Germline V CDR1 and CDR2: MDHEN, SYDVKM. The CDR3 is CASRTPREMDYGYTF. DNA of the CDR3: TGTGCCAGCAGGACCCCCAGGGAGATGGACTATGGCTACACCTTC.

The chain recombines TRBV19 with TRBJ1-2; the match to TRBD1 covers 8 bases. The CDR3 spans 14 residues. CDR1 and CDR2 from the germline V gene are LNHDA and SQIVND (reference sequence). Trimming at V came to 4 bases and at J to 4 bases, leaving 5 bases not matched to a gene. CDR3 nucleotides: TGTGCCAGTAGTACCCCGGGACAGGTCTATGGCTACACCTTC. Amino acid sequence: CASSTPGQVYGYTF.

The chain is built from TRBV19 and TRBJ1-5, with 7 bases that match TRBD1. CDR3 length equals 14 residues. Germline V gives CDR1 LNHDA, CDR2 SQIVND (reference sequence). The V segment lost 6 bases and the J segment 2 bases; nucleotides outside the gene matches: 4. The CDR3 sequence: CASRTTGGNQPQHF. The CDR3 DNA is TGTGCCAGTAGAACAACAGGGGGCAATCAGCCCCAGCATTTT.

The chain couples TRBV6-1 to TRBJ1-2, with a weak D call TRBD1 (6 bases). Germline lookup yields CDR1 MNHNS and CDR2 SASEGT. V gave up 2 bases and J gave up 8 bases, with 12 bases separating them. The CDR3 sequence is 13 residues long. CDR3 bases: TGTGCCAGCAGTGAACCGGGGGGCAGAGGCTACACCTTC. It is translated as CASSEPGGRGYTF.

V is TRBV7-3 and J is TRBJ2-1; tentatively, D is TRBD2 (7 bases). This CDR3 comprises 13 residues. Deletions cut 2 bases from V and 9 bases from J, with 11 bases between. Germline V gives CDR1 SGHTA, CDR2 FQGTGA. CDR3: CASSLGGAGEQFF. The CDR3 DNA is TGTGCCAGCAGCTTAGGGGGGGCCGGTGAGCAGTTCTTC.

This chain connects TRBV7-2 to TRBJ2-1; tentative D call: TRBD2 (6 bases). The CDR3 spans 14 residues. The V and J ends lost 1 base and 4 bases respectively, with 8 bases between them. The germline CDR1 and CDR2 sequences are SGHTA and FQGNSA. The CDR3 bases are TGTGCCAGCAGCTTAGACCGGGGGTACAATGAGCAGTTCTTC. Translation gives CASSLDRGYNEQFF.

This sequence joins TRBV6-6 and TRBJ2-7; no reliable D call. Germline V CDR1 and CDR2: MNHNY, SVGAGI (reference sequence). The CDR3 length is 14 residues. Trimming shortened V by 4 bases and J by 7 bases, and 17 bases separated the two germline ends. CDR3 nucleotide sequence: TGTGCCAGCAGTTCCCCGGGTTTACTGGTGGAGCAGTACTTC. As protein: CASSSPGLLVEQYF.

This chain connects TRBV28 to TRBJ2-7; possibly TRBD1 for D (6 bases). The germline gives CDR1 MDHEN, CDR2 SYDVKM. The CDR3 length is 14 residues. V was shortened by 8 bases and J by 0 bases, with 14 bases between the two germline ends. CDR3 region: CASVEQGASYEQYF. CDR3 nucleotide sequence: TGTGCCAGCGTAGAACAGGGAGCCTCCTACGAGCAGTACTTC.

V and J are TRBV28 and TRBJ2-3; a weak D match, TRBD2 (6 bases). The V gene's germline CDR1 is MDHEN and CDR2 SYDVKM. CDR3 length equals 15 residues. V gave up 2 bases and J gave up 9 bases, with 18 bases separating them. The CDR3 DNA reads as TGTGCCAGCAGTTTAGGGGGGACCAAACAAGGGACGCAGTATTTT. It specifies CASSLGGTKQGTQYF.

The chain joins TRBV6-5 to TRBJ1-6, with D perhaps matching TRBD1 (5 bases). Between the trimmed V and J ends, which lost 4 bases and 0 bases, there was a span of 10 bases. The length of the CDR3 is 16 residues. Germline loops: CDR1 MNHEY, CDR2 SVGAGI. The CDR3 protein is CASSLGQGSYNSPLHF. The CDR3 DNA reads as TGTGCCAGCAGTTTGGGGCAGGGCTCCTATAATTCACCCCTCCACTTT.

The chain combines TRBV5-1 with TRBJ2-7; D is possibly TRBD1 or TRBD2 (6 bases each). The CDR3 loop spans 15 amino acids. Germline loops: CDR1 SGHRS, CDR2 YFSETQ. With 2 bases removed from V and 5 bases from J, the gap between germline ends came to 17 bases. CDR3 sequence: CASSFDLVGGDEQYF. Written as DNA, the CDR3 is TGCGCCAGCAGCTTTGATCTTGTGGGGGGCGACGAGCAGTACTTC.

V is TRBV7-2 and J is TRBJ2-5; TRBD2 agrees at 11 bases. This CDR3 has 15 residues. V lost 5 bases and J lost 7; bases outside the gene matches: 9. Looked up from germline, CDR1 is SGHTA and CDR2 is FQGNSA. The CDR3: CASSPTSGGSRTQYF. In DNA, the CDR3 is TGTGCCAGCAGCCCAACTAGCGGGGGATCGCGGACCCAGTACTTC.